One and the same sample provided the 30 T cell receptor beta chains below, sequenced in a study of OX40 agonist ivuxolimab in advanced cancers. The assay was immunoSEQ multiplex PCR, and TCRdb's table has in-frame clones only and misses some. The table records tens of thousands of clones, about 88% of them present only once. The sample in question was CD4+ or CD8+ T cells sorted from blood, obtained in a trial of the OX40 agonist ivuxolimab. The receptors come from an adult with an advanced solid tumor such as melanoma, head and neck, liver or kidney cancer.

The genes are TRBV6-6 and TRBJ2-7, with a weak D call TRBD1 (6 bases). V gave up 10 bases and J gave up 7 bases, with 20 bases separating them. Germline CDR1 MNHNY, CDR2 SVGAGI (reference sequence). There are 13 residues in the CDR3. CDR3 sequence: CATRDQGTGEQYF. For the CDR3, the DNA is TGTGCCACCCGTGACCAGGGGACGGGGGAGCAGTACTTC.

This chain links TRBV29-1 with TRBJ2-5; D possibly matches TRBD1 or TRBD2 (5 bases each). In germline, CDR1 is SQVTM, CDR2 ANQGSEA. Deletions cut 3 bases from V and 5 bases from J, with 13 bases between. This CDR3 contains 13 residues. The CDR3 coding sequence is TGCAGCGTTGATGAAGGCAGGGAGGAGACCCAGTACTTC. Its translation is CSVDEGREETQYF.

The V gene is TRBV11-3, the J gene TRBJ2-7; D may be TRBD1 or TRBD2 (5 bases each). The CDR3 has 13 amino acids. V lost 2 bases, J lost 5 bases, and 10 bases lay in between. Germline CDR1 and CDR2: SGHNT and YENEEA. The CDR3 spells CASSLSRGHEQYF. CDR3 nucleotides: TGTGCCAGCAGCTTATCACGGGGACACGAGCAGTACTTC.

The chain couples TRBV6-5 to TRBJ2-5; 7 bases fit TRBD2. Germline values: CDR1 MNHEY, CDR2 SVGAGI. This CDR3 has 10 amino acids. The trim removed 5 bases at V and 9 bases at J, leaving 0 bases unmatched. CDR3 sequence reads: CASSREAQYF. The DNA for the CDR3 is TGTGCCAGCAGTCGGGAGGCCCAGTACTTC.

CDR3 in DNA: TGTGCCAGCAGCTTAGAACCTAAAAACATTCAGTACTTC. Amino acid sequence: CASSLEPKNIQYF. This sequence joins TRBV7-3 and TRBJ2-4; D call uncertain. V lost 2 bases, J lost 4 bases, and 6 bases lay in between. Germline V gene sequence: CDR1 SGHTA, CDR2 FQGTGA. The length of the CDR3 is 13 residues.

V and J are TRBV18 and TRBJ1-1; unclear D gene. Germline CDR1 reads KGHSH; CDR2 reads LQKENI. The CDR3 sequence is 12 residues long. V was shortened by 5 bases and J by 7 bases, with 11 bases between the two germline ends. This CDR3 is CASSSLTFEAFF. The CDR3 DNA is TGTGCCAGCTCATCACTCACTTTTGAAGCTTTCTTT.

The rearrangement joins TRBV4-1 to TRBJ2-5; a weak D match, TRBD1 (6 bases). The CDR3 loop spans 13 amino acids. Between the trimmed V and J ends, which lost 3 bases and 5 bases, there was a span of 10 bases. Germline CDR1 MGHRA, CDR2 YSYEKL. The CDR3 loop is CASSQGHGETQYF. For the CDR3, the DNA is TGCGCCAGCAGCCAGGGACACGGGGAGACCCAGTACTTC.

This sequence joins TRBV18 and TRBJ2-3; 7 nucleotides line up with TRBD1. The trim removed 3 bases at V and 1 base at J, leaving 4 bases unmatched. The CDR3 has 15 amino acids. Per germline, CDR1 KGHSH and CDR2 LQKENI. CDR3 amino acids: CASSPGTAGTDTQYF. The CDR3 bases are TGTGCCAGCTCACCGGGGACAGCTGGCACAGATACGCAGTATTTT.

The chain carries TRBV6-5 and TRBJ2-3, with D maybe TRBD1 (5 bases). The CDR3 is 15 residues long. V was pared by 6 bases and J by 0 bases, with 13 bases between. Germline V gene data show CDR1 as MNHEY and CDR2 as SVGAGI. This chain's CDR3 is CASRNDRSSTDTQYF. The CDR3 DNA is TGTGCCAGCAGGAACGACAGATCTAGCACAGATACGCAGTATTTT.

The chain carries TRBV7-9 and TRBJ2-4, with 8 bases matching TRBD1. The CDR3 has 13 residues. The V gene end was trimmed by 1 base and the J gene end by 7 bases; junction bases not matched to a gene: 0. Germline CDR1 and CDR2: SEHNR and FQNEAQ (reference sequence). CDR3 DNA: TGTGCCAGCAGCTTAGGGACAGGGAACATTCAGTACTTC. Its translation is CASSLGTGNIQYF.

The gene calls are TRBV6-1 and TRBJ1-2; the D is unclear. Trimming pared 7 bases from V and 4 bases from J, leaving 16 bases between. This CDR3 is built from 14 residues. Per the germline V gene, CDR1 is MNHNS and CDR2 is SASEGT. CDR3 amino acids: CASTQTGSSYGYTF. The CDR3 coding sequence is TGTGCCAGCACCCAAACTGGCAGCAGCTATGGCTACACCTTC.

The rearrangement uses TRBV28 and TRBJ2-7, with D perhaps TRBD2 (8 bases). The CDR3 covers 14 residues. CDR1 and CDR2 (germline): MDHEN, SYDVKM. V lost 6 bases to trimming and J lost 3 bases, with 15 bases between them. This chain's CDR3 is CASSTQGTSYEQYF. The CDR3 nucleotides read TGTGCCAGCAGCACACAGGGGACTAGCTACGAGCAGTACTTC.

CDR3 nucleotide sequence: TGTGCCAGCTCACCGGGACTAGCGGGAGGTTTAGGCAATGAGCAGTTCTTC. Translating gives CASSPGLAGGLGNEQFF. V gene TRBV18 combines with J gene TRBJ2-1; TRBD2 matches 15 bases. This CDR3 is built from 17 residues. From germline, CDR1 is KGHSH and CDR2 LQKENI. V lost 3 bases, J lost 6 bases, and 6 bases stayed unmatched.

The chain couples TRBV28 to TRBJ1-1, with TRBD1 identical over 11 bases. The V and J ends lost 4 bases and 10 bases, in that order; junction bases with no gene match: 5. The CDR3 extends over 13 amino acids. Germline CDR1 and CDR2: MDHEN and SYDVKM. CDR3 nucleotides: TGTGCCAGCAGTTACCCCGGGACAGGGGGAGCTTTCTTT. Its protein product is CASSYPGTGGAFF. Combining the CDR3 with reference TRBV28 and TRBJ1-1 gives the whole variable domain DVKVTQSSRYLVKRTGEKVFLECVQDMDHENMFWYRQDPGLGLRLIYFSYDVKMKEKGDIPEGYSVSREKKERFSLILESASTNQTSMYLCASSYPGTGGAFFGQGTRLTVV.

In this sample, this clone turned up a few times. The chain couples TRBV6-4 to TRBJ1-1, with D possibly matching TRBD1 (5 bases). The CDR3 consists of 15 residues. V lost 4 bases and J lost 4, with 16 bases in between. Germline lookup yields CDR1 MRHNA and CDR2 SNTAGT. CDR3 in amino acids: CASSAHSQGSTEAFF. DNA of the CDR3: TGTGCCAGCAGTGCCCACTCCCAGGGAAGCACTGAAGCTTTCTTT.

V usage is TRBV2 and J usage is TRBJ1-2; the D gene is possibly TRBD1 (5 bases). V lost 7 bases and J lost 5, with 14 bases in between. Germline V gene sequence: CDR1 SNHLY, CDR2 FYNNEI. The CDR3 has 13 amino acids. CDR3: CASTREDSYGYTF. CDR3 DNA sequence: TGTGCCAGCACCAGAGAAGACAGTTATGGCTACACCTTC.

This rearrangement joins TRBV19 to TRBJ2-3, with D tentatively TRBD2 (6 bases). In germline, CDR1 is LNHDA, CDR2 SQIVND (reference sequence). The CDR3 contains 13 residues. V was pared by 5 bases and J by 7 bases, with 13 bases between. CDR3 coding DNA: TGTGCCAGTAGTTCCACCGGGACTTATACGCAGTATTTT. Translation: CASSSTGTYTQYF.

V and J are TRBV6-6 and TRBJ1-2; the D gene is possibly TRBD1 (5 bases). V was trimmed by 0 bases and J by 3 bases, leaving 11 bases between them. This CDR3 region has 15 residues. The germline V gene has CDR1 MNHNY and CDR2 SVGAGI (reference sequence). CDR3 bases: TGTGCCAGCAGTTACTCATTCACAGGAGACTATGGCTACACCTTC. Protein: CASSYSFTGDYGYTF.

This clone came up once. The chain couples TRBV4-1 to TRBJ2-7, with D possibly TRBD2 on 6 matching bases. The CDR3 totals 17 residues. The V end was cut by 0 bases, the J end by 2 bases, with 17 bases between. Germline CDR1 MGHRA, CDR2 YSYEKL. The CDR3 spells CASSQESGTSSAYEQYF. CDR3 DNA sequence: TGCGCCAGCAGCCAAGAATCGGGGACTTCTTCGGCCTACGAGCAGTACTTC.

This clone was seen only a few times. The chain links TRBV11-3 to TRBJ1-3; D call uncertain. V was clipped by 5 bases and J by 1 base, with 9 bases between them. Germline assignment: CDR1 SGHNT and CDR2 YENEEA. The CDR3 loop spans 14 amino acids. The CDR3 sequence: CASSPLRSGNTIYF. CDR3 sequence (DNA): TGTGCCAGCAGCCCCCTTCGATCTGGAAACACCATATATTTT. Variable domain in full (rest from reference TRBV11-3 and TRBJ1-3): EAGVVQSPRYKIIEKKQPVAFWCNPISGHNTLYWYLQNLGQGPELLIRYENEEAVDDSQLPKDRFSAERLKGVDSTLKIQPAELGDSAVYLCASSPLRSGNTIYFGEGSWLTVV.

The V and J genes are TRBV5-1 and TRBJ2-2, with 16 bases fitting TRBD2. CDR3 length: 17 residues. J gave up 0 bases and V 7 bases, and 3 bases lay outside the gene matches. Germline CDR1 is SGHRS and CDR2 is YFSETQ. The CDR3 bases are TGCGCCAGCTCGGGACTAGCGGGAGGGCCGAACACCGGGGAGCTGTTTTTT. This translates into CASSGLAGGPNTGELFF.

The chain joins TRBV18 to TRBJ1-1; D is possibly TRBD1 (5 bases). V lost 1 base and J 6 bases, leaving 18 bases between the germline ends. Germline V lookup: CDR1 KGHSH, CDR2 LQKENI. The CDR3 is made up of 16 amino acids. CDR3 sequence reads: CASSPRNGKGLAEAFF. CDR3 sequence (DNA): TGTGCCAGCTCACCACGGAACGGAAAGGGGCTCGCTGAAGCTTTCTTT.

The genes are TRBV28 and TRBJ1-2; TRBD1 is a possible D gene (6 bases). This CDR3 has 12 amino acids. Trimming stripped 5 bases from V and 5 bases from J, with 9 bases between. Germline V gene sequence: CDR1 MDHEN, CDR2 SYDVKM. CDR3 protein: CASSTGFYGYTF. The DNA of the CDR3 is TGTGCCAGCAGTACAGGGTTTTATGGCTACACCTTC.

This chain joins TRBV5-1 and TRBJ2-1; D ambiguous. The V and J ends lost 2 bases and 0 bases respectively, with 9 bases between them. CDR3 length: 15 residues. Germline V CDR1 and CDR2: SGHRS, YFSETQ. CDR3 sequence: CASSFTRSSYNEQFF. Here the CDR3 DNA reads TGCGCCAGCAGCTTCACCAGGAGCTCCTACAATGAGCAGTTCTTC.

About this clone itself: At one boundary the junction diverges from the germline segment, which might be a read error. This chain connects TRBV7-2 to TRBJ2-7, with D unresolved. This CDR3 is 14 amino acids long. Germline-derived CDR1 and CDR2 are SGHTA and FQGNSA. The CDR3 reads CASRLGAQAYEQYF. CDR3 in DNA: TGTGCCAGCAGGTTAGGTGCTCAGGCCTACGAGCAGTACTTC.

This chain connects TRBV6-1 to TRBJ2-7; D is uncertain. Germline values: CDR1 MNHNS, CDR2 SASEGT. The CDR3 is 11 amino acids. V gave up 7 bases and J gave up 6 bases, with 10 bases separating them. The CDR3 DNA sequence: TGTGCCAGCACAAAAGAGCTCGAGCAGTACTTC. Translation: CASTKELEQYF.

A word on this clone: Other DNA sequences of this sample code for an identical CDR3. This rearrangement joins TRBV7-9 to TRBJ2-7, with D unclear. Trimming removed 2 bases at V and 6 bases at J, with 8 bases between. The CDR3 extends over 12 amino acids. Germline loops: CDR1 SEHNR, CDR2 FQNEAQ (reference sequence). CDR3 nucleotides: TGTGCCAGCAGCTTAACGTTAGGCGAGCAGTACTTC. Its translation: CASSLTLGEQYF.

The J gene is TRBJ1-1, the V gene TRBV18, with D uncertain. Between the trimmed V and J ends, which lost 4 bases and 0 bases, there was a span of 3 bases. The CDR3 extends over 12 amino acids. Germline V CDR1 and CDR2: KGHSH, LQKENI. CDR3 protein: CASSRLNTEAFF. The CDR3 region has the DNA TGTGCCAGCTCACGCTTGAACACTGAAGCTTTCTTT.

The chain recombines TRBV4-1 with TRBJ1-5; unclear D gene. Between the trimmed V and J ends, which lost 4 bases and 0 bases, there was a span of 16 bases. The CDR3 loop spans 17 amino acids. Germline CDR1 is MGHRA and CDR2 is YSYEKL. The chain's CDR3 is CASSPVPPGFSNQPQHF. Written as DNA, the CDR3 is TGCGCCAGCAGCCCGGTCCCCCCCGGCTTTAGCAATCAGCCCCAGCATTTT.

V is TRBV2 and J is TRBJ1-2, with a weak D call TRBD1 (5 bases). V was clipped by 7 bases and J by 0 bases, with 12 bases between them. The CDR3 is 14 amino acids. Germline V gene lookup returns CDR1 SNHLY and CDR2 FYNNEI. CDR3 DNA sequence: TGTGCCAGCACCCGGGACGCCGCTAACTATGGCTACACCTTC. Residues: CASTRDAANYGYTF.